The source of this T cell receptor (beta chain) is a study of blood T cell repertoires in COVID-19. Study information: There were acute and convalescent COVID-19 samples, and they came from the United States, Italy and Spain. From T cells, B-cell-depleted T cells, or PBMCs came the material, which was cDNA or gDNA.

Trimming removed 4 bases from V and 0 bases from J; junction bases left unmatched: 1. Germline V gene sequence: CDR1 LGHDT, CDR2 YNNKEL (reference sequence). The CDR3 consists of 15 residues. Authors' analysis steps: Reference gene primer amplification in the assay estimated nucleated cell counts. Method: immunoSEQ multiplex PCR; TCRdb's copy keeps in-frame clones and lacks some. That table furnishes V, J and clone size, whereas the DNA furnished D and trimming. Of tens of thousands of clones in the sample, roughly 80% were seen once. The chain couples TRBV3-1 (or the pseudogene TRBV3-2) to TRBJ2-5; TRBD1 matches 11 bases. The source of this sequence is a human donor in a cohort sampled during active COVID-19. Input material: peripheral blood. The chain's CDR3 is CASSRTGGNQETQYF. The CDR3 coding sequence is TGTGCCAGCAGCCGGACAGGGGGCAACCAAGAGACCCAGTACTTC.